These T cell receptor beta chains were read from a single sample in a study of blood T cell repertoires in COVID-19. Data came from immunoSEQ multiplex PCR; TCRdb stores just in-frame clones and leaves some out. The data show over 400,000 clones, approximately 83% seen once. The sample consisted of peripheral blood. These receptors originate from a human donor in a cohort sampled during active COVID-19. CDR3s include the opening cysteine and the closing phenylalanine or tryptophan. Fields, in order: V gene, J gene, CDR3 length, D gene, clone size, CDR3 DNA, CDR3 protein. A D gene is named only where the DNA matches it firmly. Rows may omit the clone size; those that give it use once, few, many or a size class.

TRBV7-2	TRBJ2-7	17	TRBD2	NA	TGTGCCAGCAGCCTCTCCTCCGAGCGGGAGGGTTTCTACGAGCAGTACTTC	CASSLSSEREGFYEQYF
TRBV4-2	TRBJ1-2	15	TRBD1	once	TGTGCCAGCAGCCAAGGGTCACAGGGGGCCTATGGCTACACCTTC	CASSQGSQGAYGYTF
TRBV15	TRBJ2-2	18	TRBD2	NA	TGTGCCACCAGCAGAGATCGTCGGGCGGGAGGGGGAACCGGGGAGCTGTTTTTT	CATSRDRRAGGGTGELFF
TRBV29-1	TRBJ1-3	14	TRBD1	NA	TGCAGCGTTACAGGGGAAGCGTCTGGAAACACCATATATTTT	CSVTGEASGNTIYF
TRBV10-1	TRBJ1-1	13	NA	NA	TGCGCCAGCAGTTCGGGCGGGGGCACTGAAGCTTTCTTT	CASSSGGGTEAFF
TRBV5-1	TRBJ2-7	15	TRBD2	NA	TGCGCCAGCAGCTTAGGGACTAGCGGGCTTCGAGAGCAGTACTTC	CASSLGTSGLREQYF
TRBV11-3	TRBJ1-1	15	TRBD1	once	TGTGCCAGCAGCGGAGGGGGCGGGGGGAGAACTGAAGCTTTCTTT	CASSGGGGGRTEAFF
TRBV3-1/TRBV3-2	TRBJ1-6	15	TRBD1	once	TGTGCCAGCAGCCAAGAAGCCAGGGGGCGTACACCCCTCCACTTT	CASSQEARGRTPLHF
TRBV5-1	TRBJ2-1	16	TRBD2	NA	TGCGCCAGCAGCCCGACTTTGCGGGAGGGCCTCGATGAGCAGTTCTTC	CASSPTLREGLDEQFF
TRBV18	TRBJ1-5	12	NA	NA	TGTGCCAGCTCACCAGAGAATCAGCCCCAGCATTTT	CASSPENQPQHF
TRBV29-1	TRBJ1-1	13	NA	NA	TGCAGCGTTGGAGCAGGGGATCGGGCACGGGCTTTCTTT	CSVGAGDRARAFF
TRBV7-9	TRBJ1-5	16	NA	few	TGTGCCAGCAGCCTAGGGGACAACGGTGGCAATCAGCCCCAGCATTTT	CASSLGDNGGNQPQHF
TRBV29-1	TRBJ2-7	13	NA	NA	TGCAGCGTTGCTATGGGCTCGACCTACGAGCAGTACTTC	CSVAMGSTYEQYF
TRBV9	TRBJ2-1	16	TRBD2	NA	TGTGCCAGCAGCATTAGCGGGAGCGAGTCCTACAATGAGCAGTTCTTC	CASSISGSESYNEQFF
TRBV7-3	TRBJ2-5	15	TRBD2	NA	TGTGCCAGCAGTTTTAGCGGGAGCCTGGCAGAGACCCAGTACTTC	CASSFSGSLAETQYF
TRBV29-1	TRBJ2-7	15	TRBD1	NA	TGCAGCGTACGTCTGGGACAGGGGAATATCTACGAGCAGTACTTC	CSVRLGQGNIYEQYF
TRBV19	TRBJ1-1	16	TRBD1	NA	TGTGCCAGTACCTCATCCGGGACAGCGTTTAACACTGAAGCTTTCTTT	CASTSSGTAFNTEAFF
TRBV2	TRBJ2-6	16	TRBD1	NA	TGTGCCACCCACAAGGGGGCCGTCTCTGGGGCCAACGTCCTGACTTTC	CATHKGAVSGANVLTF
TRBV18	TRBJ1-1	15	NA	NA	TGTGCCAGCTCACCTCCTAGCGGGACAAGAGACGAAGCTTTCTTT	CASSPPSGTRDEAFF
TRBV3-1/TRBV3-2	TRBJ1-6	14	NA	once	TGTGCCAGCAGCCAAGGTTTAAGGGGTTCACCCCTCCACTTT	CASSQGLRGSPLHF
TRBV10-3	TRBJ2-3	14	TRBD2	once	TGTGCCATCAGTGTGAGCGGGGGGACAGATACGCAGTATTTT	CAISVSGGTDTQYF
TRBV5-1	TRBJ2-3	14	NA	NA	TGCGCCAGCAGCTTGGCCGGAGGCACAGATACGCAGTATTTT	CASSLAGGTDTQYF